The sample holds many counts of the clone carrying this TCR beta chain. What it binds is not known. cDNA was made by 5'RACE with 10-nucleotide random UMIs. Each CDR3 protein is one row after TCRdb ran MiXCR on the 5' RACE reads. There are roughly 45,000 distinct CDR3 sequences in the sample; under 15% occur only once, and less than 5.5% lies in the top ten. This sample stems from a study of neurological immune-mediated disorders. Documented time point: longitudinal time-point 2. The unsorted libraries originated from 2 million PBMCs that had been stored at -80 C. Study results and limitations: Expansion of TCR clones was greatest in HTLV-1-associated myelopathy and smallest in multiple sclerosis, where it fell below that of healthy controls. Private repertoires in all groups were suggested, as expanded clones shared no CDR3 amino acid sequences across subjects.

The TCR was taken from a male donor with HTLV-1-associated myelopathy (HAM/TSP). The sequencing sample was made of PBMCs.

CDR3 DNA: TGCGCCAGCAGCTTCGGACTAGCGGGGACCTACGAGCAGTACTTC. It yields the protein CASSFGLAGTYEQYF. V and J are TRBV5-1 and TRBJ2-7; 12 bases fit TRBD2. Germline assignment: CDR1 SGHRS and CDR2 YFSETQ. V trimming: 2 bases; J trimming: 2 bases; junction bases outside the gene matches: 2. The CDR3 is 15 residues long.